One and the same sample provided the 27 T cell receptor beta chains below, sequenced in a study of cytomegalovirus exposure and HLA in healthy donors (dated by TCRdb to the late 2010s). Library preparation was by the immunoSEQ multiplex PCR assay. For the multiplex PCR, a mixture combining 60 forward primers for TCR Vbeta segments and 13 reverse primers for TCR Jbeta segments was used. Not all clones reach the TCRdb copy of this immuneACCESS table, which keeps in-frame sequences only. Checked studies attribute under half of the gap to unresolved V genes and leave the rest unexplained. In all, the sample holds about 300,000 clones, and more than 80% of those were seen once. Roughly 4% of the sample lies in the top ten. Source material: PBMCs. The receptors were sampled from a man between 40 and 49 years old in good health and CMV-seropositive.

The CDR3 spells CSVGPGLDTEAFF. CDR3 sequence (DNA): TGCAGCGTTGGTCCGGGTTTAGACACTGAAGCTTTCTTT. The chain carries TRBV29-1 and TRBJ1-1, with unresolved D. CDR3 length: 13 amino acids. Per germline, CDR1 SQVTM and CDR2 ANQGSEA. V dropped 4 bases and J dropped 3 bases, with 12 bases sitting between them.

This chain connects TRBV7-6 to TRBJ2-3; the match to TRBD2 covers 12 bases. Losses at the gene ends were 5 bases for V and 0 bases for J; bases not matched to a gene: 6. The CDR3 is 17 residues long. Germline CDR1 and CDR2: SGHVS and FNYEAQ. CDR3 coding DNA: TGTGCCAGCAGCCCGATAGGGACTAGCGGGAGCACAGATACGCAGTATTTT. It is translated as CASSPIGTSGSTDTQYF.

This rearrangement joins TRBV28 to TRBJ2-1, with 9 bases matching TRBD2. CDR1 MDHEN and CDR2 SYDVKM come from the germline V gene. Trimming cost V 2 bases and J 4 bases; bases outside gene matches: 3. There are 15 residues in the CDR3. The CDR3 loop reads CASSLGGGGYNEQFF. CDR3 sequence (DNA): TGTGCCAGCAGTTTAGGCGGGGGGGGTTACAATGAGCAGTTCTTC. Full variable domain (remainder filled in from reference TRBV28 and TRBJ2-1): DVKVTQSSRYLVKRTGEKVFLECVQDMDHENMFWYRQDPGLGLRLIYFSYDVKMKEKGDIPEGYSVSREKKERFSLILESASTNQTSMYLCASSLGGGGYNEQFFGPGTRLTVL.

V is TRBV28 and J is TRBJ2-3; possibly TRBD1 for D (5 bases). V gave up 5 bases and J gave up 6 bases, with 9 bases separating them. The CDR3 sequence is 12 residues long. Germline V gene lookup returns CDR1 MDHEN and CDR2 SYDVKM. CDR3: CASSPPGDTQYF. CDR3 coding DNA: TGTGCCAGCAGTCCCCCAGGGGATACGCAGTATTTT.

On this clone itself: Other DNA variants within this sample encode the same CDR3. This sequence joins TRBV10-2 and TRBJ2-1; tentative D call: TRBD2 (5 bases). V shed 4 bases and J shed 8 bases, with 9 bases lying between them. Germline-derived CDR1 and CDR2 are WSHSY and SAAADI. The CDR3 covers 12 residues. CDR3 coding DNA: TGCGCCAGCAGTGGACTATCTGATGAGCAGTTCTTC. This sequence encodes CASSGLSDEQFF.

The J gene is TRBJ1-4, the V gene TRBV5-1, with TRBD1 identical over 8 bases. J lost 4 bases, V lost 0 bases, and 5 bases had no gene match. The V gene's germline CDR1 is SGHRS and CDR2 YFSETQ. The CDR3 is 16 residues long. The CDR3 sequence is CASSLAGTGDNEKLFF. CDR3 nucleotide sequence: TGCGCCAGCAGCTTGGCGGGGACAGGTGATAATGAAAAACTGTTTTTT. The full variable domain, rest sourced from reference TRBV5-1 and TRBJ1-4, is KAGVTQTPRYLIKTRGQQVTLSCSPISGHRSVSWYQQTPGQGLQFLFEYFSETQRNKGNFPGRFSGRQFSNSRSEMNVSTLELGDSALYLCASSLAGTGDNEKLFFGSGTQLSVL.

This rearrangement joins TRBV28 to TRBJ2-1; 8 nucleotides align to TRBD2. Germline V gene lookup returns CDR1 MDHEN and CDR2 SYDVKM. CDR3 size: 14 residues. V lost 6 bases and J lost 8; bases outside the gene matches: 9. CDR3 coding DNA: TGTGCCAGCAGCCCGGGACTAGGTACCGATGAGCAGTTCTTC. The encoded protein is CASSPGLGTDEQFF.

J is TRBJ2-5 and V is TRBV5-1; perhaps TRBD2 as D (6 bases). In germline, CDR1 is SGHRS, CDR2 YFSETQ. V shed 5 bases and J shed 1 base, with 9 bases lying between them. This CDR3 spans 13 amino acids. The CDR3 region has the DNA TGCGCCAGCAGAAGAGCGGGCCAAGAGACCCAGTACTTC. Encoded protein: CASRRAGQETQYF. The full variable domain, rest sourced from reference TRBV5-1 and TRBJ2-5, is KAGVTQTPRYLIKTRGQQVTLSCSPISGHRSVSWYQQTPGQGLQFLFEYFSETQRNKGNFPGRFSGRQFSNSRSEMNVSTLELGDSALYLCASRRAGQETQYFGPGTRLLVL.

The gene calls are TRBV2 and TRBJ2-3; 11 bases map to TRBD2. V was pared by 11 bases and J by 1 base, with 14 bases of the junction left unmatched. The CDR3 totals 17 residues. Germline V gene sequence: CDR1 SNHLY, CDR2 FYNNEI. In DNA, the CDR3 is TGTGCCGACCGAGGGACTAGCGGTAGGAAGGGCACAGATACGCAGTATTTT. The encoded protein is CADRGTSGRKGTDTQYF. Full variable domain (rest looked up from reference TRBV2 and TRBJ2-3): EPEVTQTPSHQVTQMGQEVILRCVPISNHLYFYWYRQILGQKVEFLVSFYNNEISEKSEIFDDQFSVERPDGSNFTLKIRSTKLEDSAMYFCADRGTSGRKGTDTQYFGPGTRLTVL.

Worth noting for this clone: At one end, the junction sequence differs from germline, possibly due to a read error. This chain uses TRBV7-8 with TRBJ1-2; D uncertain. CDR3 length: 14 amino acids. Germline V gene data show CDR1 as SGHVS and CDR2 as FQNEAQ. This CDR3 reads CASSSTHREYGHTF. The CDR3 region has the DNA TGTGCCAGCAGCTCAACCCACAGAGAATATGGCCACACCTTC.

This sequence joins TRBV9 and TRBJ1-1, with 7 bases aligning to TRBD1. Germline V gene sequence: CDR1 SGDLS, CDR2 YYNGEE. The CDR3 has 15 residues. With 4 bases clipped from V and 0 bases from J, the junction kept 6 bases outside the gene matches. CDR3 loop: CASSPWDSLNTEAFF. Written as DNA, the CDR3 is TGTGCCAGCAGCCCCTGGGACAGCTTGAACACTGAAGCTTTCTTT.

The chain combines TRBV28 with TRBJ2-7, with D possibly TRBD1 on 7 matching bases. CDR1 and CDR2 from the germline V gene are MDHEN and SYDVKM. Trimming took 4 bases from V and 5 from J, leaving 15 bases between them. This CDR3 contains 14 residues. In nucleotides, the CDR3 is TGTGCCAGCAGTTGGAGCAGGGGGGAGGACGAGCAGTACTTC. Amino acid sequence: CASSWSRGEDEQYF.

This chain connects TRBV27 to TRBJ2-5; 8 bases are shared with TRBD2. The end of the DNA aligns better with TRBJ2-7, so the J call may be wrong. Germline CDR1 MNHEY, CDR2 SMNVEV (reference sequence). The CDR3 has 15 residues. The CDR3 nucleotides read TGTGCCAGCAGGGCTAGCGGGCCCCTCTCCTACGAGCAGTACTTC. Protein sequence: CASRASGPLSYEQYF.

The V and J genes are TRBV9 and TRBJ2-7, with 8 bases that match TRBD1. Germline V gene data show CDR1 as SGDLS and CDR2 as YYNGEE. V shed 3 bases and J 0 bases; nucleotides not matched to a gene: 11. This CDR3 region has 17 residues. The CDR3 region has the DNA TGTGCCAGCAGCGAAACAGACAGGGGCTGGAGCTCCTACGAGCAGTACTTC. Amino acids: CASSETDRGWSSYEQYF. Full variable domain (outside the CDR3, taken from reference TRBV9 and TRBJ2-7): DSGVTQTPKHLITATGQRVTLRCSPRSGDLSVYWYQQSLDQGLQFLIQYYNGEERAKGNILERFSAQQFPDLHSELNLSSLELGDSALYFCASSETDRGWSSYEQYFGPGTRLTVT.

This chain connects TRBV27 to TRBJ2-3, with 8 bases fitting TRBD2. After removal of 5 bases from V and 2 bases from J, the junction contained 12 bases not matched to a gene. Germline V gene data show CDR1 as MNHEY and CDR2 as SMNVEV (reference sequence). The CDR3 runs 17 residues. CDR3 protein: CASSLTRREGHTDTQYF. CDR3 nucleotide sequence: TGTGCCAGCAGTCTAACCCGTCGGGAGGGACACACAGATACGCAGTATTTT.

The sample holds one count of this clone. The V call is TRBV27, the J call TRBJ2-1; D call uncertain. Germline lookup yields CDR1 MNHEY and CDR2 SMNVEV (reference sequence). The CDR3 totals 11 residues. Trimming took 9 bases from V and 4 from J, leaving 7 bases between them. This chain's CDR3 is CASVYYNEQFF. In DNA, the CDR3 is TGTGCCAGTGTCTATTACAATGAGCAGTTCTTC.

The chain carries TRBV28 and TRBJ2-5; 9 bases map to TRBD1. The J segment lost 0 bases and the V segment lost 3 bases, leaving 5 bases of the junction unmatched. The CDR3 runs 16 residues. Germline CDR1 is MDHEN and CDR2 is SYDVKM. CDR3 DNA: TGTGCCAGCAGTTTCAAAGGACAGGGGTACCAAGAGACCCAGTACTTC. It specifies CASSFKGQGYQETQYF.

This clone appeared once. This sequence joins TRBV15 and TRBJ2-1; 8 bases are a match to TRBD1. Germline CDR1 is LNHNV and CDR2 is YYDKDF (reference sequence). The CDR3 spans 16 residues. With 3 bases clipped from V and 4 bases from J, the junction kept 8 bases outside the gene matches. The CDR3 sequence: CATSSTGQGLYNEQFF. The CDR3 nucleotides read TGTGCCACCAGCAGTACAGGACAGGGACTTTACAATGAGCAGTTCTTC.

About this clone: Other DNA sequences in the sample encode the same CDR3. CDR3 coding DNA: TGTGCCAGCAGCACTACCGGGACGGGGGGTGGTACGCAGTATTTT. Its protein product is CASSTTGTGGGTQYF. The rearrangement joins TRBV6-5 to TRBJ2-3, with TRBD2 matching over 7 bases. CDR3 size: 15 residues. Trimming at V came to 6 bases and at J to 8 bases, leaving 14 bases not matched to a gene. Germline V CDR1 and CDR2: MNHEY, SVGAGI.

V usage is TRBV28 and J usage is TRBJ1-1; 8 bases agree with TRBD1. The germline V gene has CDR1 MDHEN and CDR2 SYDVKM. Unmatched junction bases numbered 6, after V lost 3 bases and J lost 6 bases. The length of the CDR3 is 14 residues. CDR3 in amino acids: CASSFGQGRAEAFF. The CDR3 nucleotides are TGTGCCAGCAGTTTCGGACAGGGAAGGGCTGAAGCTTTCTTT.

This clone was seen only once. The rearrangement uses TRBV12-5 and TRBJ2-3; 8 nucleotides align to TRBD2. The CDR3 is 15 residues long. The junction had 8 bases not matched to a gene; V was cut back by 6 bases and J by 3 bases. CDR1 is LGHNT, CDR2 FRNRAP, per germline. In DNA form, the CDR3 reads TGTGCTAGTGGCCATGGCGGGGGGCGTACAGATACGCAGTATTTT. Encoded protein: CASGHGGGRTDTQYF.

In this sample, this clone turned up a few times. The chain uses TRBV5-1 and TRBJ2-2; 8 bases agree with TRBD2. The trim removed 4 bases at V and 2 bases at J, leaving 7 bases unmatched. Germline CDR1 is SGHRS and CDR2 is YFSETQ. The CDR3 spans 16 residues. The CDR3 loop reads CASSPRGVANTGELFF. CDR3 coding DNA: TGCGCCAGCAGCCCGCGGGGGGTAGCTAACACCGGGGAGCTGTTTTTT.

A single count supports this clone. The chain recombines TRBV5-4 with TRBJ2-2; 9 bases are a match to TRBD2. This CDR3 region has 16 residues. CDR1 and CDR2 (germline): SGHNT, YYREEE (reference sequence). V gave up 0 bases and J gave up 4 bases; unmatched junction bases: 4. The CDR3 protein is CASSLGGTSFTGELFF. DNA of the CDR3: TGTGCCAGCAGCTTGGGGGGGACTAGCTTCACCGGGGAGCTGTTTTTT.

Only one count was recorded for this clone. This rearrangement joins TRBV19 to TRBJ2-7; TRBD2 aligns across 12 bases. Looked up from germline, CDR1 is LNHDA and CDR2 is SQIVND (reference sequence). Trimming took 5 bases from V and 7 from J; bases not matched to a gene: 12. This CDR3 region has 16 residues. The CDR3 spells CASSGWGLAGMWEQYF. CDR3 nucleotide sequence: TGTGCCAGTAGTGGGTGGGGACTAGCGGGCATGTGGGAGCAGTACTTC.

The chain joins TRBV28 to TRBJ2-1; 11 nucleotides agree with TRBD1. This CDR3 is 16 amino acids long. Germline assignment: CDR1 MDHEN and CDR2 SYDVKM. With V trimmed by 8 bases and J by 3 bases, 9 bases remained unmatched. The chain's CDR3 is CASAGSGTGGYNEQFF. The CDR3 DNA sequence: TGTGCCAGCGCGGGATCCGGGACAGGGGGCTACAATGAGCAGTTCTTC.

CDR3 bases: TGTGCCAGCAGTCCGGAGTCCTATTCACCCCTCCACTTT. Amino acid sequence: CASSPESYSPLHF. V gene TRBV28 combines with J gene TRBJ1-6; D remains ambiguous. The CDR3 is made up of 13 amino acids. Germline V gene data show CDR1 as MDHEN and CDR2 as SYDVKM. V was cut by 5 bases and J by 8 bases, with 10 bases left in between.

The V gene is TRBV9, the J gene TRBJ2-5, with a weak D call TRBD2 (6 bases). The CDR3 length is 15 residues. CDR1 SGDLS and CDR2 YYNGEE come from the germline V gene. Trimming removed 4 bases at V and 4 bases at J, with 17 bases between. The CDR3 nucleotides are TGTGCCAGCAGCTTCCGTGAGACTAGTACAGAGACCCAGTACTTC. This codes for CASSFRETSTETQYF.